Below are 11 T cell receptor beta chains sequenced from a single sample in a study of blood T cell repertoires in COVID-19. Method: immunoSEQ multiplex PCR; TCRdb's copy keeps in-frame clones and lacks some. The sample has 150,000 or so clones; 80% to 85% are singletons. The sequenced sample consisted of PBMCs or T cells enriched from blood (not recorded which). All receptors come from a woman aged 50 to 60 who had recovered from COVID-19.

The J gene is TRBJ2-7, the V gene TRBV15; 12 bases are a match to TRBD2. Per germline, CDR1 LNHNV and CDR2 YYDKDF (reference sequence). This CDR3 contains 16 residues. Trimming removed 5 bases from V and 4 bases from J; junction bases left unmatched: 9. In nucleotides, the CDR3 is TGTGCCACCAGCGGGGGGCTAGCGGGAGGGCTTTACGAGCAGTACTTC. This gives the protein CATSGGLAGGLYEQYF. Complete variable domain (other parts from reference TRBV15 and TRBJ2-7): DAMVIQNPRYQVTQFGKPVTLSCSQTLNHNVMYWYQQKSSQAPKLLFHYYDKDFNNEADTPDNFQSRRPNTSFCFLDIRSPGLGDTAMYLCATSGGLAGGLYEQYFGPGTRLTVT.

The rearrangement uses TRBV7-8 and TRBJ2-3, with TRBD1 matching 7 bases. The CDR3 has 15 residues. With V trimmed by 3 bases and J by 6 bases, 9 bases remained unmatched. Per the germline V gene, CDR1 is SGHVS and CDR2 is FQNEAQ. As DNA, the CDR3 is TGTGCCAGCAGCTTGACAGGGACGACAACGGATACGCAGTATTTT. It yields the protein CASSLTGTTTDTQYF.

This clone was detected only a few times. The chain carries TRBV15 and TRBJ2-7, with 9 nucleotides matching TRBD1. CDR3 length: 16 residues. V was pared by 0 bases and J by 7 bases, with 10 bases of the junction left unmatched. Germline V gene data show CDR1 as LNHNV and CDR2 as YYDKDF (reference sequence). The CDR3 DNA is TGTGCCACCAGCAGAGATACCGTTAACAGGGGGCGAGAGCAGTACTTC. It yields the protein CATSRDTVNRGREQYF.

Concerning this clone: Other nucleotide sequences in the sample specify the same CDR3. The rearrangement links TRBV7-3 to TRBJ2-1; TRBD2 agrees at 9 bases. CDR3 length: 14 residues. CDR1 and CDR2 from the germline V gene are SGHTA and FQGTGA. The J segment lost 4 bases and the V segment lost 2 bases, leaving 0 bases of the junction unmatched. The CDR3 bases are TGTGCCAGCAGCTTAGCGGGGGGGTACAATGAGCAGTTCTTC. It is translated as CASSLAGGYNEQFF.

The chain links TRBV2 to TRBJ2-1; D possibly corresponds to TRBD1 (5 bases). The CDR3 length is 12 residues. The ends were cut back, 5 bases at V and 10 bases at J, with 12 bases in the middle. The V gene's germline CDR1 is SNHLY and CDR2 FYNNEI. CDR3 region: CASSPGLWEQFF. The CDR3 DNA reads as TGTGCCAGCAGTCCAGGGTTGTGGGAGCAGTTCTTC.

The chain carries TRBV7-9 and TRBJ2-7; D gene unclear. CDR1 is SEHNR and CDR2 is FQNEAQ in the germline V gene (reference sequence). This CDR3 is 13 amino acids long. The V end lost 2 bases, the J end lost 0 bases, and 5 bases lay between the germline ends. As DNA, the CDR3 is TGTGCCAGCAGCTTAATGTACTCCTACGAGCAGTACTTC. Protein sequence: CASSLMYSYEQYF. Supplemented by reference TRBV7-9 and TRBJ2-7, the full variable domain reads DTGVSQNPRHKITKRGQNVTFRCDPISEHNRLYWYRQTLGQGPEFLTYFQNEAQLEKSRLLSDRFSAERPKGSFSTLEIQRTEQGDSAMYLCASSLMYSYEQYFGPGTRLTVT.

This chain uses TRBV5-6 with TRBJ2-1; a possible D gene is TRBD1 (6 bases). CDR3 length equals 13 residues. Deletions cut 3 bases from V and 7 bases from J, with 11 bases between. Germline assignment: CDR1 SGHDT and CDR2 YYEEEE. CDR3 DNA sequence: TGTGCCAGCAGCTCGGATACAGGGAATGAGCAGTTCTTC. It encodes CASSSDTGNEQFF.

The chain has TRBV4-1 and TRBJ2-1; 7 bases are shared with TRBD2. The germline V gene has CDR1 MGHRA and CDR2 YSYEKL. Trimming at V came to 4 bases and at J to 5 bases, leaving 2 bases not matched to a gene. CDR3 length: 13 residues. The CDR3 DNA reads TGCGCCAGCAGCCGGACTAGTAACAATGAGCAGTTCTTC. Translated: CASSRTSNNEQFF.

The J gene is TRBJ2-2, the V gene TRBV9; 7 nucleotides match TRBD1. CDR3 length: 14 residues. V trimming: 4 bases; J trimming: 3 bases; junction bases outside the gene matches: 3. The germline V gene has CDR1 SGDLS and CDR2 YYNGEE. Here the CDR3 DNA reads TGTGCCAGCAGCACCACAGGGGACACCGGGGAGCTGTTTTTT. This codes for CASSTTGDTGELFF.

This clone was observed a few times. The chain has TRBV28 and TRBJ2-7; 8 nucleotides align to TRBD1. The CDR3 extends over 16 amino acids. The J segment lost 1 base and the V segment lost 5 bases, leaving 10 bases of the junction unmatched. Germline V gene sequence: CDR1 MDHEN, CDR2 SYDVKM. CDR3 residues: CASSAPGQGRSYEQYF. In DNA form, the CDR3 reads TGTGCCAGCAGTGCGCCCGGACAGGGTCGATCCTACGAGCAGTACTTC.

This clone appeared a single time. The genes are TRBV23-1 and TRBJ2-7; D possibly corresponds to TRBD1 (6 bases). TRBV23-1 is assigned to the ORF class and has an uncertain function. Trimming took 1 base from V and 2 from J, leaving 12 bases between them. This CDR3 contains 15 residues. CDR3: CASSQWNRVTYEQYF. DNA of the CDR3: TGCGCCAGCAGTCAATGGAACAGGGTGACCTACGAGCAGTACTTC.